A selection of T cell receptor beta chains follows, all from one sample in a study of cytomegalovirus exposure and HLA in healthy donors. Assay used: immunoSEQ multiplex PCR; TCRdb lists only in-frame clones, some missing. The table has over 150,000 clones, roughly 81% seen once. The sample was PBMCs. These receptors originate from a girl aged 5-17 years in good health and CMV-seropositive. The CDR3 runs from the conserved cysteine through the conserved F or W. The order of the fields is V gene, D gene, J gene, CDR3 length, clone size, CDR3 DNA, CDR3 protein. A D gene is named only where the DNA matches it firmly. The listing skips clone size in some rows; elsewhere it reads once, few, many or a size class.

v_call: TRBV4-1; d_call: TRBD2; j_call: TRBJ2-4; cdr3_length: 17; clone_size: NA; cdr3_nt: TGCGCCAGCAGCCAAGAACCAGCGGGGCAATACAAAAACATTCAGTACTTC; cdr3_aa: CASSQEPAGQYKNIQYF
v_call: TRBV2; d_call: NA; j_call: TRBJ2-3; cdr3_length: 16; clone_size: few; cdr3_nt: TGTGCCAGCAGTGTCCTCGCCTCTACTTTCACAGATACGCAGTATTTT; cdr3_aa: CASSVLASTFTDTQYF
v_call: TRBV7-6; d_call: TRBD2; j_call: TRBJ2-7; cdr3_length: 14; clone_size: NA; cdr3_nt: TGTGCCAGCAGCCCCGGAACCGGGACTAACGAGCAGTACTTC; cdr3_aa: CASSPGTGTNEQYF
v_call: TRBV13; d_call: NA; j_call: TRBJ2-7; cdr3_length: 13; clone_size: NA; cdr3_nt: TGTGCCAGCAGCTTAGGAGATCGTCGGGAGCAGTACTTC; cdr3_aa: CASSLGDRREQYF
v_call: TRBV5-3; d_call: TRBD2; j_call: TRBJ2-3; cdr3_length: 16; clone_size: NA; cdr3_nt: TGCGCCAGAAGCTCAGGACTAGATAGGACTACAGATACGCAGTATTTT; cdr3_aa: CARSSGLDRTTDTQYF
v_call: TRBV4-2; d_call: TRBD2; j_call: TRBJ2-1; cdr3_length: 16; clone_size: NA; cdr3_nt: TGTGCCAGCAGCCCGGCCGGGGGGGGGTCGAACAATGAGCAGTTCTTC; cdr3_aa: CASSPAGGGSNNEQFF
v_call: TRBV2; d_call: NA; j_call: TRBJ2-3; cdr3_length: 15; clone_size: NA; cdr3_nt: TGTGCCAGCAGGAGGACTAATGCGTACACAGATACGCAGTATTTT; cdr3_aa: CASRRTNAYTDTQYF
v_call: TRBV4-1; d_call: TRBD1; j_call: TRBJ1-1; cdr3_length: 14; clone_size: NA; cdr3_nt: TGCGCCAGCAGCCACGGACAGGCGCGTACTGAAGCTTTCTTT; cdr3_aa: CASSHGQARTEAFF
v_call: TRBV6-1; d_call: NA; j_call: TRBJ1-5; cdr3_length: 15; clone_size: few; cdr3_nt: TGTGCCAGCAGTGGACAGGATAATAGCAATCAGCCCCAGCATTTT; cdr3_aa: CASSGQDNSNQPQHF
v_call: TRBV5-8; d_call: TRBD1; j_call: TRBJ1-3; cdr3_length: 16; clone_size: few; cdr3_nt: TGTGCCAGCAGCTCCGAGGACAGGGGGAACGGAAACACCATATATTTT; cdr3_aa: CASSSEDRGNGNTIYF
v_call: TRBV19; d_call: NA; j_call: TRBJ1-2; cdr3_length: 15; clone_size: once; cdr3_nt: TGTGCCAGTAGTATAGGAGGGACATGGGACTATGGCTACACCTTC; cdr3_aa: CASSIGGTWDYGYTF
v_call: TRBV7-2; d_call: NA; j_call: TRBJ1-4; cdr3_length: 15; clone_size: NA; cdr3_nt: TGTGCCAGCAGCTTAGCGCTCCAGGCGGGTGAAAAACTGTTTTTT; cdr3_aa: CASSLALQAGEKLFF
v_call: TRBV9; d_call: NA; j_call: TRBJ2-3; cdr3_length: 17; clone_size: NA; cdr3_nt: TGTGCCAGCAGCGTAGGAATCAAGAGGCAGAGCACAGATACGCAGTATTTT; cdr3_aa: CASSVGIKRQSTDTQYF
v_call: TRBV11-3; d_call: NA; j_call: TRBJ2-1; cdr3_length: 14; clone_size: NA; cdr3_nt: TGTGCCAGCAGCTTAATCAGTAGGGGGAATGAGCAGTTCTTC; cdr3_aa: CASSLISRGNEQFF
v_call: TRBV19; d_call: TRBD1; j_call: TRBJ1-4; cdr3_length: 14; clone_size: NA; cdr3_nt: TGTGCCAGTAGTTCACAGGGGGACTTTGAAAAACTGTTTTTT; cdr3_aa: CASSSQGDFEKLFF
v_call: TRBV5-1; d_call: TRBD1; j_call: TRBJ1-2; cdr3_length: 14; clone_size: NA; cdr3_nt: TGCGCCAGCAGCCTAGGACAGGGGAGTTATGGCTACACCTTC; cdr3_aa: CASSLGQGSYGYTF
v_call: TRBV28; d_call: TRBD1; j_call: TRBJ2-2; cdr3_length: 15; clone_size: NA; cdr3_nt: TGTGCCAGCAGGGGGACAGGATTGAACACCGGGGAGCTGTTTTTT; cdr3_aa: CASRGTGLNTGELFF